The 7 T cell receptor beta chains given below trace back to one sample, sequenced in a study of breast tumors, draining lymph nodes, adjacent tissues. Each CDR3 protein is one row after TCRdb ran MiXCR on the multiplex PCR reads. Of approximately 37,000 distinct CDR3 sequences listed, 35% to 40% are singletons. Sequences were obtained from breast tumor tissue. The receptor set was obtained from a female donor with breast cancer. Some clones in this sample may be carry-over from other donors' samples.

This clonotype appeared many times. The V and J genes are TRBV20-1 and TRBJ2-7; 7 positions agree with TRBD2. CDR1 is DFQATT and CDR2 is SNEGSKA in the germline V gene (reference sequence). The CDR3 sequence is 13 residues long. Trimming cost V 6 bases and J 4 bases; bases outside gene matches: 9. The CDR3 loop reads CSAAPGGTYEQYF. The CDR3 region has the DNA TGCAGTGCGGCTCCCGGGGGGACTTACGAGCAGTACTTC.

The chain carries TRBV5-6 and TRBJ2-7; D gene unclear. The V and J ends lost 6 bases and 5 bases respectively, with 12 bases between them. Looked up from germline, CDR1 is SGHDT and CDR2 is YYEEEE. The length of the CDR3 is 12 residues. CDR3: CASTAGPDEQYF. Here the CDR3 DNA reads TGTGCCAGCACCGCTGGCCCGGACGAGCAGTACTTC.

At least ten counts were recorded for this clonotype. The CDR3: CASSPMGRLDYEQYF. The CDR3 DNA reads TGTGCCAGCAGCCCCATGGGACGGTTGGACTACGAGCAGTACTTC. This chain connects TRBV5-5 to TRBJ2-7, with D perhaps TRBD1 or TRBD2 (5 bases each). Germline-derived CDR1 and CDR2 are SGHKS and YYEKEE (reference sequence). The CDR3 is 15 residues long. The V end lost 4 bases, the J end lost 3 bases, and 17 bases lay between the germline ends.

At least ten counts were recorded for this clonotype. The chain joins TRBV11-2 to TRBJ2-2; 7 bases agree with TRBD2. This CDR3 has 15 amino acids. The V and J ends lost 5 bases and 8 bases, in that order; junction bases with no gene match: 11. Germline V gives CDR1 SGHAT, CDR2 FQNNGV. The CDR3 is CASSGNSGKGGELFF. CDR3 sequence (DNA): TGTGCCAGCAGCGGGAACAGCGGGAAGGGTGGGGAGCTGTTTTTT.

This clonotype was detected many times. This chain connects TRBV3-1 to TRBJ2-7, with no clear D. CDR1 and CDR2 from the germline V gene are LGHDT and YNNKEL (reference sequence). There are 14 residues in the CDR3. The V end was cut by 0 bases, the J end by 7 bases, with 13 bases between. DNA for the CDR3: TGTGCCAGCAGCCAAGATTTAGGGTTAGGGGAGCAGTACTTC. Translation gives CASSQDLGLGEQYF.

As concerns this clonotype: A much larger clone is a single base away; this may be a read error. The J gene is TRBJ2-2, the V gene TRBV3-1, with 14 bases that match TRBD2. The CDR3 loop spans 17 amino acids. Germline V gene data show CDR1 as LGHDT and CDR2 as YNNKEL (reference sequence). The CDR3 sequence is CAGSQEGLAGVHGELFF. CDR3 coding DNA: TGTGCCGGCAGCCAAGAGGGACTAGCGGGAGTGCACGGGGAGCTGTTTTTT.

Ten or more counts support this clonotype. CDR3 DNA sequence: TGTGCCAGCAGCGGACAGGGGCTCAGCTCCTACAATGAGCAGTTCTTC. Its translation is CASSGQGLSSYNEQFF. The chain links TRBV7-9 to TRBJ2-1; 9 bases fit TRBD1. V gave up 5 bases and J gave up 0 bases; unmatched junction bases: 5. This CDR3 is built from 16 residues. Germline V gene lookup returns CDR1 SEHNR and CDR2 FQNEAQ (reference sequence).